Listed below are T cell receptor beta chains from one sample, sequenced in a study of vaccination effects on CD4 cells after COVID-19. No antigen has been assigned to these receptors. Only in-frame clones appear in the TCRdb table, and some are missing; sequencing was by immunoSEQ multiplex PCR. The data contain fewer than 90,000 clones, around four fifths of them singletons. The source was CD4+ T cells from PBMCs cultured with HCoV-OC43 spike peptides, collected after COVID-19 vaccination. All receptors come from a human donor who received a COVID-19 vaccine. CDR3s include the opening cysteine and the closing phenylalanine or tryptophan. A D gene is named only where the DNA matches it firmly. Rows may omit the clone size; those that give it use once, few, many or a size class.

j_call,d_call,clone_size,v_call,cdr3_aa,cdr3_nt
TRBJ2-5,-,-,TRBV5-1,CASRSHGDSQETQYF,TGCGCCAGCAGATCACATGGTGACAGCCAAGAGACCCAGTACTTC
TRBJ1-6,-,-,TRBV19,CASSRTGNSPLHF,TGTGCCAGTAGTCGGACGGGTAATTCACCCCTCCACTTT
TRBJ2-3,-,-,TRBV7-2,CASRPPGPRIDTQYF,TGTGCCAGCAGGCCTCCGGGACCGCGGATAGATACGCAGTATTTT
TRBJ1-5,-,few,TRBV5-4,CASSLGFDQPQHF,TGTGCCAGCAGCTTGGGGTTCGATCAGCCCCAGCATTTT
TRBJ2-1,-,-,TRBV11-1,CASSFGGNSYNEQFF,TGTGCCAGCAGCTTTGGGGGGAATTCCTACAATGAGCAGTTCTTC
TRBJ1-1,-,-,TRBV7-2,CASSLVHGGGTEAFF,TGTGCCAGCAGCTTAGTTCACGGGGGAGGCACTGAAGCTTTCTTT
TRBJ1-1,-,-,TRBV5-1,CASSLDRVNTEAFF,TGCGCCAGCAGCTTGGACAGGGTGAACACTGAAGCTTTCTTT
TRBJ2-3,TRBD1,-,TRBV9,CASSVQGAKDTQYF,TGTGCCAGCAGCGTACAGGGGGCAAAAGATACGCAGTATTTT
TRBJ2-6,TRBD1,-,TRBV19,CASSIGTGGANVLTF,TGTGCCAGTAGTATAGGGACAGGTGGGGCCAACGTCCTGACTTTC
TRBJ2-3,TRBD2,-,TRBV5-5,CASSVLAGGGNTQYF,TGTGCCAGCAGCGTACTAGCGGGGGGTGGAAATACGCAGTATTTT
TRBJ2-1,TRBD2,-,TRBV7-2,CASSLEVAGGAEQFF,TGTGCCAGCAGCTTAGAGGTAGCGGGGGGGGCCGAGCAGTTCTTC
TRBJ2-3,TRBD2,-,TRBV14,CASSPGLAGTDTQYF,TGTGCCAGCAGCCCGGGACTAGCGGGCACAGATACGCAGTATTTT
TRBJ2-2,-,few,TRBV9,CASSVLGGALNTGELFF,TGTGCCAGCAGCGTACTTGGCGGGGCCTTGAACACCGGGGAGCTGTTTTTT
TRBJ1-1,-,-,TRBV9,CASSPVPNTEAFF,TGTGCCAGCAGCCCCGTGCCGAACACTGAAGCTTTCTTT
TRBJ2-2,-,-,TRBV6-1,CASSEQPRAGELFF,TGTGCCAGCAGTGAACAGCCCCGGGCCGGGGAGCTGTTTTTT
TRBJ2-1,TRBD2,-,TRBV29-1,CSVGRGAPNEQFF,TGCAGCGTTGGGCGGGGGGCTCCTAATGAGCAGTTCTTC
TRBJ1-5,-,-,TRBV7-3,CASSLGSWSNQPQHF,TGTGCCAGCAGCTTAGGGTCGTGGAGCAATCAGCCCCAGCATTTT
TRBJ2-2,-,few,TRBV5-8,CASSLGTDLTGELFF,TGTGCCAGCAGCTTGGGGACAGACCTGACCGGGGAGCTGTTTTTT
TRBJ2-5,-,once,TRBV7-6,CASSLAMKETQYF,TGTGCCAGCAGCTTAGCGATGAAGGAGACCCAGTACTTC
TRBJ1-4,-,-,TRBV19,CASSREPPTGSNEKLFF,TGTGCCAGTAGTAGGGAGCCCCCGACAGGCTCCAATGAAAAACTGTTTTTT
TRBJ2-2,TRBD2,-,TRBV7-3,CASSFSGGANTGELFF,TGTGCCAGCAGCTTTAGCGGGGGGGCCAACACCGGGGAGCTGTTTTTT
TRBJ1-1,-,-,TRBV6-5,CASSLTPLQHTEAFF,TGTGCCAGCAGTCTCACCCCCTTGCAGCACACTGAAGCTTTCTTT
TRBJ2-1,TRBD1,-,TRBV5-1,CASSLGDRNNEQFF,TGCGCCAGCAGCTTGGGGGACAGAAACAATGAGCAGTTCTTC
TRBJ2-3,TRBD2,-,TRBV7-8,CASSPRGVSTDTQYF,TGTGCCAGCAGCCCTCGGGGGGTAAGCACAGATACGCAGTATTTT
TRBJ1-1,-,-,TRBV14,CASSGPGAMNTEAFF,TGTGCCAGCAGCGGCCCAGGGGCGATGAACACTGAAGCTTTCTTT
TRBJ2-5,TRBD1,-,TRBV5-6,CASSSAGTGGETQYF,TGTGCCAGCAGCTCCGCCGGGACAGGGGGAGAGACCCAGTACTTC
TRBJ1-1,-,-,TRBV6-6,CASSYRRTEAFF,TGTGCCAGCAGTTACCGGCGCACTGAAGCTTTCTTT
TRBJ1-2,-,-,TRBV5-1,CASSLESDSRLVANYGYTF,TGCGCCAGCAGCTTGGAGTCCGACTCGCGGTTGGTTGCTAACTATGGCTACACCTTC
TRBJ2-1,TRBD1,-,TRBV19,CASRTDRASYNEQFF,TGTGCCAGTAGGACGGACAGGGCCTCCTACAATGAGCAGTTCTTC
TRBJ2-3,-,-,TRBV2,CASRDSGTSTDTQYF,TGTGCCAGCAGAGATTCCGGGACCTCAACAGATACGCAGTATTTT
TRBJ1-5,-,-,TRBV19,CASLGGRFWQPQHF,TGTGCCAGTCTGGGGGGCCGGTTTTGGCAGCCCCAGCATTTT
TRBJ1-4,TRBD1,-,TRBV4-2,CASSQGEGTGGEKLFF,TGTGCCAGCAGCCAAGGCGAAGGGACAGGGGGCGAAAAACTGTTTTTT
TRBJ1-2,-,few,TRBV14,CASSQKLNYGYTF,TGTGCCAGCAGCCAGAAGCTTAACTATGGCTACACCTTC
TRBJ1-5,TRBD1,-,TRBV19,CASSTGDRGWPQHF,TGTGCCAGTAGTACCGGAGACAGGGGATGGCCCCAGCATTTT
TRBJ1-5,TRBD1,-,TRBV28,CASSLGTGEQPQHF,TGTGCCAGCAGCTTAGGGACAGGGGAGCAGCCCCAGCATTTT
TRBJ2-6,TRBD1,-,TRBV9,CASSVGLGDRAGANVLTF,TGTGCCAGCAGCGTAGGATTGGGAGACAGGGCGGGGGCCAACGTCCTGACTTTC
TRBJ2-3,-,-,TRBV2,CASSFPGTDTQYF,TGTGCCAGCAGTTTTCCGGGCACAGATACGCAGTATTTT
TRBJ2-3,-,once,TRBV28,CASSLFGGAQTDTQYF,TGTGCCAGCAGTTTATTCGGGGGCGCGCAGACAGATACGCAGTATTTT
TRBJ1-2,-,-,TRBV6-5,CASSYSRRQAFYGYTF,TGTGCCAGCAGTTACTCGAGGCGGCAGGCATTCTATGGCTACACCTTC
TRBJ2-5,TRBD1,-,TRBV5-1,CASSWQGQGPEETQYF,TGCGCCAGCAGCTGGCAGGGACAGGGGCCCGAAGAGACCCAGTACTTC
TRBJ1-2,-,-,TRBV24-1,CATSDFGGYTF,TGTGCCACCAGTGATTTCGGCGGCTACACCTTC
TRBJ2-3,-,-,TRBV18,CASSPLRSGTSTDTQYF,TGTGCCAGCTCACCACTGAGGTCCGGGACTAGCACAGATACGCAGTATTTT
TRBJ2-1,-,-,TRBV5-1,CASARDGSSYNEQFF,TGCGCCAGCGCTCGGGACGGTAGCTCCTACAATGAGCAGTTCTTC
TRBJ2-1,-,once,TRBV12-5,CASGLVPDGRSSYNEQFF,TGTGCTAGTGGTTTGGTTCCTGACGGACGGAGCTCCTACAATGAGCAGTTCTTC
TRBJ2-3,TRBD1,few,TRBV7-2,CASSPDRGAQYF,TGTGCCAGCAGCCCGGACAGGGGTGCGCAGTATTTT
TRBJ1-2,TRBD1,few,TRBV3-1/TRBV3-2,CASTPGGNRGYTF,TGTGCCAGCACCCCAGGGGGAAATCGGGGCTACACCTTC
TRBJ1-6,-,once,TRBV3-1/TRBV3-2,CASSQRTALSPLHF,TGTGCCAGCAGCCAACGGACCGCATTATCACCCCTCCACTTT
TRBJ1-4,-,-,TRBV2,CATTTWGTTFGKLFF,TGTGCCACCACCACTTGGGGGACAACGTTTGGAAAACTGTTTTTT
TRBJ2-1,-,once,TRBV7-9,CASSPGGGYNEQFF,TGTGCCAGCAGCCCCGGGGGCGGTTACAATGAGCAGTTCTTC
TRBJ2-1,-,-,TRBV24-1,CATSDEGRRNEQFF,TGTGCCACCAGTGATGAGGGCAGGAGAAATGAGCAGTTCTTC
TRBJ1-3,-,few,TRBV30,CAWSLEGLSGGNTIYF,TGTGCCTGGAGTTTGGAGGGTCTGTCGGGCGGAAACACCATATATTTT
TRBJ1-1,-,few,TRBV6-6,CASTRLNTEAFF,TGTGCCAGCACGCGGCTGAACACTGAAGCTTTCTTT
TRBJ1-2,-,-,TRBV28,CASRDRINYGYTF,TGTGCCAGCAGGGATAGGATCAACTATGGCTACACCTTC
TRBJ2-5,-,-,TRBV3-1/TRBV3-2,CASSPRLKETQYF,TGTGCCAGCAGCCCCCGGTTAAAAGAGACCCAGTACTTC
TRBJ2-1,TRBD1,-,TRBV7-9,CASILGTGNNEQFF,TGTGCCAGCATCCTCGGGACAGGGAACAATGAGCAGTTCTTC